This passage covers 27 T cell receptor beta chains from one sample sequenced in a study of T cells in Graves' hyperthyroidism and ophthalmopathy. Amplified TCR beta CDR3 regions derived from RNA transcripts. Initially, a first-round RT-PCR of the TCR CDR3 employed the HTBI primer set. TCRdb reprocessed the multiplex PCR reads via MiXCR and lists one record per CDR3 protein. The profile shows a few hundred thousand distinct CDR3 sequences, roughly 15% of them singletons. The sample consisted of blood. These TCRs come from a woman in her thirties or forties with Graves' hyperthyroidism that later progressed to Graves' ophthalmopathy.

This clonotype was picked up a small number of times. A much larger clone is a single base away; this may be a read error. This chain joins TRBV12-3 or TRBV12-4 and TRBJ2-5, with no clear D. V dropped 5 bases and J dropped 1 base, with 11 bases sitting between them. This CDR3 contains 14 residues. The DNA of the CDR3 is TGTGCCAGCAGTCCGCCGGAAACCCAAGAGACCCAGTACTTC. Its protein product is CASSPPETQETQYF.

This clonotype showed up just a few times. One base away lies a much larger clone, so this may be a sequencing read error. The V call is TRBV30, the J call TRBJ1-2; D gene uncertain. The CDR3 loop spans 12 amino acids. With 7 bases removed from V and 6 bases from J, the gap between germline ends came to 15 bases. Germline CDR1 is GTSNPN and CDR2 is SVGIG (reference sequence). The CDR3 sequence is CAFTPNSHGYTF. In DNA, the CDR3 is TGTGCCTTCACACCTAACAGTCATGGCTACACCTTC.

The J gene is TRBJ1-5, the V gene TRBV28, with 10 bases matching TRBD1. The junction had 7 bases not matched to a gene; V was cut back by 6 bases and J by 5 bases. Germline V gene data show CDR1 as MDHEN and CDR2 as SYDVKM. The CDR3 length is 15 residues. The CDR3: CASSLHGTGDQPQHF. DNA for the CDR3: TGTGCCAGCAGCTTGCACGGGACAGGGGATCAGCCCCAGCATTTT.

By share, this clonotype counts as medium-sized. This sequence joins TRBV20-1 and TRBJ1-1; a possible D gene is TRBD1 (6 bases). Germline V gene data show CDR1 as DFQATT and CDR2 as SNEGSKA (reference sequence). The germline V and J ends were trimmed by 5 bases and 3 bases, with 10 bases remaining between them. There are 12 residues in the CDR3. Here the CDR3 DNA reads TGCAGTGCTGAGGGGACACACACTGAAGCTTTCTTT. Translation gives CSAEGTHTEAFF.

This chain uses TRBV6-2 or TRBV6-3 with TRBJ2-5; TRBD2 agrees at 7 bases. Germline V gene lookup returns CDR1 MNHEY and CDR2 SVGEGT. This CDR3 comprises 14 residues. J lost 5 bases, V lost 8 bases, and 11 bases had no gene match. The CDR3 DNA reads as TGTGCCAGCCGTAGACTAGCACAAGGGGAGACCCAGTACTTC. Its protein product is CASRRLAQGETQYF.

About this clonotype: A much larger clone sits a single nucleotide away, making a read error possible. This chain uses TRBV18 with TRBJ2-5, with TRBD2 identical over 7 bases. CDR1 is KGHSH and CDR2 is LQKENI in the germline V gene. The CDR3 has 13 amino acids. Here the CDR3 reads CASPPQKGTSVYF. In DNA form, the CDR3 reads TGTGCCAGCCCACCACAAAAAGGCACTAGCGTTTACTTC.

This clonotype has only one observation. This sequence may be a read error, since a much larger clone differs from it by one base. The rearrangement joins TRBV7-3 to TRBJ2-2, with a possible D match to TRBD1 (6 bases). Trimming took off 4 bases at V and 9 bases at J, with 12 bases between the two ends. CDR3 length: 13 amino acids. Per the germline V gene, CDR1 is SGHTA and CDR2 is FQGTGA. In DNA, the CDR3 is TGTGCCAGCAGCTCGCAGGGGACCTGGGAGCTGTTTTTT. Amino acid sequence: CASSSQGTWELFF.

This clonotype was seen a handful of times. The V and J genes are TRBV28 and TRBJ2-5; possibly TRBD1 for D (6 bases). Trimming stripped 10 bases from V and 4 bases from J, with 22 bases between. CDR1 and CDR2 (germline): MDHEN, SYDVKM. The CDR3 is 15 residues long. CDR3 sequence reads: CATRPRTVEGETQYF. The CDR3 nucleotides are TGTGCCACACGCCCGAGGACAGTCGAAGGAGAGACCCAGTACTTC.

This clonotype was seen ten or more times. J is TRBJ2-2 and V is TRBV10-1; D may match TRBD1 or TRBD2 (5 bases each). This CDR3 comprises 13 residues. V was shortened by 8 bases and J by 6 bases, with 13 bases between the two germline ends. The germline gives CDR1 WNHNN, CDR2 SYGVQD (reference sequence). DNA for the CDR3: TGCGCCAGCCGGGAAGGGACGTCCGGGGAGCTGTTTTTT. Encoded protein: CASREGTSGELFF.

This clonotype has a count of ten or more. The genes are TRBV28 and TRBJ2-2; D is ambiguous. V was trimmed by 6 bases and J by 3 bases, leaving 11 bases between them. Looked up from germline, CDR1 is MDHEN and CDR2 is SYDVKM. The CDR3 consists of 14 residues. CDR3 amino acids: CASSPQSHTGELFF. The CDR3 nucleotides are TGTGCCAGCAGCCCGCAAAGCCACACCGGGGAGCTGTTTTTT.

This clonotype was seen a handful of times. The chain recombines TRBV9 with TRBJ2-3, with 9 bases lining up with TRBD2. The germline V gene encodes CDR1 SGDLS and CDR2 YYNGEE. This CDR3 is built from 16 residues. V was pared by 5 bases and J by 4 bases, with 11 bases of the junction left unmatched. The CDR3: CASSPVSGSLADTQYF. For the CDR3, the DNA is TGTGCCAGCAGTCCCGTTAGCGGGAGTCTCGCAGATACGCAGTATTTT.

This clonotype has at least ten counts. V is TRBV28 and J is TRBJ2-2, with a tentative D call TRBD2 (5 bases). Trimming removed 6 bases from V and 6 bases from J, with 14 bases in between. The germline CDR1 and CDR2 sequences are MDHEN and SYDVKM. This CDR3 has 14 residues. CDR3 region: CASSPTGLAGELFF. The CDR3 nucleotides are TGTGCCAGCAGCCCCACGGGGTTAGCCGGGGAGCTGTTTTTT.

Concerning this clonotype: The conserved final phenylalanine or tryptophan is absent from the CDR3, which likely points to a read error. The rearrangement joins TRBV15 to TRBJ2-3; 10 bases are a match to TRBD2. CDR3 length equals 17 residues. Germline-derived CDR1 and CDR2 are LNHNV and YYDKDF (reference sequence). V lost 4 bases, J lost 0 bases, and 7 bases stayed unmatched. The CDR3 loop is CATSTFRTSGSTDTQYS. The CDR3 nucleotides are TGTGCCACCAGCACATTTAGGACTAGCGGCAGCACAGATACGCAGTATTCT.

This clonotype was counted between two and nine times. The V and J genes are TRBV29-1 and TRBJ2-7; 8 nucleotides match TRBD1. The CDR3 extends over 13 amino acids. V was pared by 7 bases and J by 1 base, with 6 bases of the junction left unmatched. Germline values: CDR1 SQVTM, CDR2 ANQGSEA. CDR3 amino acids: CSAMTGESYEQYF. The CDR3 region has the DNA TGCAGCGCTATGACAGGGGAATCCTACGAGCAGTACTTC.

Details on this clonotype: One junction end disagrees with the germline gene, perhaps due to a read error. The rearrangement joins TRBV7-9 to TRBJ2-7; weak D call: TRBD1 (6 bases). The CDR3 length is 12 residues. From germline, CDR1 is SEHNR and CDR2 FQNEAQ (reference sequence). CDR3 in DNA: TGTGCCAGCAGCACACAGGGCTACGGGCAGTACTTC. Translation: CASSTQGYGQYF.

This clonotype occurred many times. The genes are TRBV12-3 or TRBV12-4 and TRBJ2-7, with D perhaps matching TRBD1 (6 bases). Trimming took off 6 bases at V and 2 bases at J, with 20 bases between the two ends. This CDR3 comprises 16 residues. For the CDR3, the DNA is TGTGCCAGCAGAAGATCTATGGACAGAATTACCTACGAGCAGTACTTC. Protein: CASRRSMDRITYEQYF.

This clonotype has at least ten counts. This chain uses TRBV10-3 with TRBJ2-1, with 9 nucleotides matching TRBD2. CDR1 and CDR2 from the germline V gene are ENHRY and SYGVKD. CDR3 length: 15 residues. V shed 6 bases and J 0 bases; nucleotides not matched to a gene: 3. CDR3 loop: CAIRDSGSSYNEQFF. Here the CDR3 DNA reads TGTGCCATCAGGGATAGCGGGAGCTCCTACAATGAGCAGTTCTTC.

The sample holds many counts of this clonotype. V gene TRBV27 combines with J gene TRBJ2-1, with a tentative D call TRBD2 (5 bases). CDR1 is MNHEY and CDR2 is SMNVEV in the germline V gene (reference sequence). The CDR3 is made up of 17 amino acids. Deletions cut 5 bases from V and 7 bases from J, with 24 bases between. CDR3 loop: CASSTLGLTVPLNEQFF. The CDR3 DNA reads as TGTGCCAGCAGTACCCTCGGACTTACGGTACCCCTGAATGAGCAGTTCTTC.

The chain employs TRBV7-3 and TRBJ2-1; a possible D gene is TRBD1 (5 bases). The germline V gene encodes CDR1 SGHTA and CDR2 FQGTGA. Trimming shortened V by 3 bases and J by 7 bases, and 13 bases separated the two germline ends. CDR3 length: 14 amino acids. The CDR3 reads CASSFLDNTNEQFF. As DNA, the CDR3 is TGTGCCAGCAGCTTTTTGGACAATACAAATGAGCAGTTCTTC.

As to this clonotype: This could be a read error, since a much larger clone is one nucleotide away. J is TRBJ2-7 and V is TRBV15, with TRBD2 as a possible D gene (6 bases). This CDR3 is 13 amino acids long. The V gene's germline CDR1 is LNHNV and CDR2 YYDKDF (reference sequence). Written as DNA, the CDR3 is TGTGTCACCAGCAGAGGGACTTCCTACGAGCAGTACTTC. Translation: CVTSRGTSYEQYF.

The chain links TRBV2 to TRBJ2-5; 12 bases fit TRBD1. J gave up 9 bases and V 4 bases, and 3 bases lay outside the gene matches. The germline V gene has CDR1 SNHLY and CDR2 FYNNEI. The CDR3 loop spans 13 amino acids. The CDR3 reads CASSGGQGAAQYF. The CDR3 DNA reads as TGTGCCAGCAGTGGGGGACAGGGGGCGGCCCAGTACTTC.

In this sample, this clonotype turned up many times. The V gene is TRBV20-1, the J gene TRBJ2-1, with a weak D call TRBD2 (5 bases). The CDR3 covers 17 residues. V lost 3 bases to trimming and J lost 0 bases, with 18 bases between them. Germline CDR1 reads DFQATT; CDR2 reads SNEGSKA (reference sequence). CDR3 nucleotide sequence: TGCAGTGCTAGTCCTGAGGGCGGGCTTAACTCCTACAATGAGCAGTTCTTC. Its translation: CSASPEGGLNSYNEQFF.

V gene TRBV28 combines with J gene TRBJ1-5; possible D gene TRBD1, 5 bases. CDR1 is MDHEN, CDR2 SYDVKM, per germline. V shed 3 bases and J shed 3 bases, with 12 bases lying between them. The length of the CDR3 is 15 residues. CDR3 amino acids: CASSLRLGPNQPQHF. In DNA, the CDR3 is TGTGCCAGCAGTTTGAGGTTGGGGCCCAATCAGCCCCAGCATTTT.

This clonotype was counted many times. The chain's CDR3 is CSVEAGAGTDTQYF. CDR3 DNA sequence: TGCAGTGTCGAAGCGGGAGCGGGCACAGATACGCAGTATTTT. The chain combines TRBV20-1 with TRBJ2-3; 8 bases fit TRBD2. V was pared by 7 bases and J by 1 base, with 7 bases of the junction left unmatched. CDR3 length: 14 amino acids. Germline CDR1 reads DFQATT; CDR2 reads SNEGSKA (reference sequence).

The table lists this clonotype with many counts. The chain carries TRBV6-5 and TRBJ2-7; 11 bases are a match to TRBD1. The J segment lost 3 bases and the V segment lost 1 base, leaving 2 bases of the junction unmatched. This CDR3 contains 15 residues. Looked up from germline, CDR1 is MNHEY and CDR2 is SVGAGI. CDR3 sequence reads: CASSYWTGGVYEQYF. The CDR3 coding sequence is TGTGCCAGCAGTTACTGGACAGGGGGCGTCTACGAGCAGTACTTC.

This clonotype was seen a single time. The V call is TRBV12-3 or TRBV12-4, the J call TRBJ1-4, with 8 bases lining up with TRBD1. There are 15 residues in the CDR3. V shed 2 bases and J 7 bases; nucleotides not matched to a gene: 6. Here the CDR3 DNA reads TGTGCCAGCAGTTTACGTGGGACAGGCGGTGAAAAACTGTTTTTT. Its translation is CASSLRGTGGEKLFF.

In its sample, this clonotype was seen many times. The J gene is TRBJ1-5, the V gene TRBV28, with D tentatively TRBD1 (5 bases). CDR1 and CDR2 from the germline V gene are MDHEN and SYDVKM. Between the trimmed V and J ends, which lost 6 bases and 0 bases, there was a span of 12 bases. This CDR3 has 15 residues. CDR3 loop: CASRPGGDSNQPQHF. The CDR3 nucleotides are TGTGCCAGCAGGCCCGGGGGGGATAGCAATCAGCCCCAGCATTTT.